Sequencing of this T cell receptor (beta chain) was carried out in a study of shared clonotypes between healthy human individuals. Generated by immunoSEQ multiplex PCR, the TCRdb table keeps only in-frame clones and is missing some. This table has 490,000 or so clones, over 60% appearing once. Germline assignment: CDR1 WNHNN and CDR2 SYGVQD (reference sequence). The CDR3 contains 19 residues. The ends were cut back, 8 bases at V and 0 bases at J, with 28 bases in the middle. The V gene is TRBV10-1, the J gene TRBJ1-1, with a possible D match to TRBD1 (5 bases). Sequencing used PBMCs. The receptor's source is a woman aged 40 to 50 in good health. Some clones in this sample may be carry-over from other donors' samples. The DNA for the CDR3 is TGCGCCAGCGGCCATTGGGGCGGACATTTTTTTGGCATGAACACTGAAGCTTTCTTT. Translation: CASGHWGGHFFGMNTEAFF.